The 18 T cell receptor beta chains presented below share a single source sample, sequenced in a study of shared clonotypes between healthy human individuals. Profiled with immunoSEQ multiplex PCR; TCRdb holds only in-frame clones, not every one. The sample carries approximately 350,000 clones, around 96% recorded once. What was sequenced was memory CD8+ T cells sorted from blood. Subset noted: CD45RO+ cells pooled with CCR7-negative TemRA cells. The source of these receptors is a man aged 25-45 years in good health.

The chain employs TRBV19 and TRBJ2-7, with TRBD2 matching over 9 bases. The CDR3 totals 13 residues. The V gene's germline CDR1 is LNHDA and CDR2 SQIVND (reference sequence). V was clipped by 5 bases and J by 3 bases; unmatched bases: 2. The CDR3 region is CASSYSGGYEQYF. The CDR3 DNA reads TGTGCCAGTAGTTATAGCGGGGGCTACGAGCAGTACTTC. The whole variable domain, remainder taken from reference TRBV19 and TRBJ2-7, is DGGITQSPKYLFRKEGQNVTLSCEQNLNHDAMYWYRQDPGQGLRLIYYSQIVNDFQKGDIAEGYSVSREKKESFPLTVTSAQKNPTAFYLCASSYSGGYEQYFGPGTRLTVT.

This clone was counted between two and nine times. The chain combines TRBV30 with TRBJ1-1, with D uncertain. CDR3 size: 13 residues. Trimming removed 0 bases from V and 3 bases from J, with 8 bases in between. Germline V gives CDR1 GTSNPN, CDR2 SVGIG (reference sequence). This CDR3 reads CAWSVIRDTEAFF. DNA for the CDR3: TGTGCCTGGAGTGTGATAAGGGACACTGAAGCTTTCTTT.

The DNA for the CDR3 is TGTGCCAGCAGTTACCCGCTGCGTTACCCGGACGAGCAGTACTTC. This codes for CASSYPLRYPDEQYF. The chain carries TRBV6-6 and TRBJ2-7; D unresolved. The CDR3 is 15 amino acids. Trimming stripped 2 bases from V and 5 bases from J, with 16 bases between. Germline V lookup: CDR1 MNHNY, CDR2 SVGAGI (reference sequence).

The V and J genes are TRBV9 and TRBJ2-7, with D tentatively TRBD1 or TRBD2 (5 bases each). From germline, CDR1 is SGDLS and CDR2 YYNGEE. The CDR3 covers 15 residues. V lost 2 bases and J 5 bases, leaving 17 bases between the germline ends. CDR3 in amino acids: CASSVKPGPPDEQYF. The CDR3 DNA follows: TGTGCCAGCAGCGTCAAACCGGGACCCCCAGACGAGCAGTACTTC.

The chain recombines TRBV30 with TRBJ1-1, with unresolved D. The CDR3 totals 11 residues. The ends were cut back, 1 base at V and 4 bases at J, with 4 bases in the middle. Germline CDR1 and CDR2: GTSNPN and SVGIG (reference sequence). CDR3: CAWSAITEAFF. In DNA form, the CDR3 reads TGTGCCTGGAGTGCGATCACTGAAGCTTTCTTT.

The chain joins TRBV5-4 to TRBJ2-2, with D unresolved. The V end lost 0 bases, the J end lost 2 bases, and 5 bases lay between the germline ends. The germline V gene encodes CDR1 SGHNT and CDR2 YYREEE (reference sequence). This CDR3 spans 14 amino acids. The CDR3 nucleotides read TGTGCCAGCAGCTTGGAGGCCAACACCGGGGAGCTGTTTTTT. Its translation is CASSLEANTGELFF.

This chain uses TRBV6-5 with TRBJ2-7, with D possibly matching TRBD2 (5 bases). The CDR3 is 14 amino acids. Germline values: CDR1 MNHEY, CDR2 SVGAGI. Deletions cut 6 bases from V and 0 bases from J, with 12 bases between. The CDR3 nucleotides read TGTGCCAGCAGCGAAGGACTGAACTCCTACGAGCAGTACTTC. It encodes CASSEGLNSYEQYF.

The rearrangement links TRBV18 to TRBJ1-4, with D perhaps matching TRBD1 (5 bases). The CDR3 extends over 15 amino acids. Germline V gene data show CDR1 as KGHSH and CDR2 as LQKENI. The germline V and J ends were trimmed by 2 bases and 8 bases, with 15 bases remaining between them. Here the CDR3 DNA reads TGTGCCAGCTCACCAGAGGAGGGCCGGGGCGAAAAACTGTTTTTT. Translation gives CASSPEEGRGEKLFF.

The rearrangement joins TRBV10-3 to TRBJ2-7; D remains ambiguous. V gave up 2 bases and J gave up 3 bases, with 5 bases separating them. The CDR3 totals 12 residues. The germline CDR1 and CDR2 sequences are ENHRY and SYGVKD. The CDR3 DNA is TGTGCCATCAGTGAGGCCAACTACGAGCAGTACTTC. Translating gives CAISEANYEQYF.

The chain couples TRBV28 to TRBJ2-7, with 8 bases aligning to TRBD2. V was clipped by 7 bases and J by 4 bases; unmatched bases: 6. CDR3 length: 13 residues. CDR1 is MDHEN, CDR2 SYDVKM, per germline. The CDR3 protein is CASTGTSLYEQYF. DNA of the CDR3: TGTGCCAGCACCGGGACTAGTCTTTACGAGCAGTACTTC.

The V and J genes are TRBV10-2 and TRBJ1-1; D may be TRBD1 (5 bases). The CDR3 loop spans 14 amino acids. Germline-derived CDR1 and CDR2 are WSHSY and SAAADI. The V end was cut by 0 bases, the J end by 4 bases, with 9 bases between. The CDR3 loop reads CASSESLGATEAFF. The DNA for the CDR3 is TGCGCCAGCAGTGAGTCTCTAGGGGCCACTGAAGCTTTCTTT.

This chain links TRBV5-1 with TRBJ2-3; possible D gene TRBD2, 6 bases. Trimming removed 1 base at V and 4 bases at J, with 10 bases between. CDR1 and CDR2 (germline): SGHRS, YFSETQ. CDR3 size: 14 residues. The CDR3 nucleotides read TGCGCCAGCAGCTTGAGTAGCGGTCCAGATACGCAGTATTTT. This sequence encodes CASSLSSGPDTQYF.

This chain uses TRBV5-1 with TRBJ2-3; D might be TRBD1 (6 bases). In germline, CDR1 is SGHRS, CDR2 YFSETQ. This CDR3 is built from 15 residues. V lost 1 base, J lost 2 bases, and 11 bases lay in between. This CDR3 reads CASSLFGQLTDTQYF. CDR3 DNA sequence: TGCGCCAGCAGCTTGTTCGGACAGCTCACAGATACGCAGTATTTT. Together with reference TRBV5-1 and TRBJ2-3, the CDR3 gives the full variable domain: KAGVTQTPRYLIKTRGQQVTLSCSPISGHRSVSWYQQTPGQGLQFLFEYFSETQRNKGNFPGRFSGRQFSNSRSEMNVSTLELGDSALYLCASSLFGQLTDTQYFGPGTRLTVL.

The rearrangement uses TRBV12-5 and TRBJ2-7; TRBD2 is a possible D gene (6 bases). Deletions cut 5 bases from V and 9 bases from J, with 20 bases between. Looked up from germline, CDR1 is LGHNT and CDR2 is FRNRAP. The CDR3 covers 14 residues. The CDR3 DNA is TGTGCTAGTGGTCCTCGGGACTGCAAGAGGGGGCAGTACTTC. This translates into CASGPRDCKRGQYF. Together with reference TRBV12-5 and TRBJ2-7, the CDR3 gives the full variable domain: DARVTQTPRHKVTEMGQEVTMRCQPILGHNTVFWYRQTMMQGLELLAYFRNRAPLDDSGMPKDRFSAEMPDATLATLKIQPSEPRDSAVYFCASGPRDCKRGQYFGPGTRLTVT.

This chain uses TRBV2 with TRBJ2-2, with 12 nucleotides matching TRBD2. In germline, CDR1 is SNHLY, CDR2 FYNNEI. The CDR3 covers 16 residues. Trimming removed 7 bases from V and 3 bases from J; junction bases left unmatched: 6. The CDR3, as DNA: TGTGCCAGCACAGGACTAGCGGGAAGATACACCGGGGAGCTGTTTTTT. This gives the protein CASTGLAGRYTGELFF.

The rearrangement links TRBV7-2 to TRBJ2-3, with 10 bases aligning to TRBD2. This CDR3 contains 16 residues. Per germline, CDR1 SGHTA and CDR2 FQGNSA. Unmatched junction bases numbered 4, after V lost 2 bases and J lost 2 bases. The CDR3 sequence: CASSLRTSGSTDTQYF. The CDR3 coding sequence is TGTGCCAGCAGCTTAAGGACTAGCGGTTCCACAGATACGCAGTATTTT.

The genes are TRBV6-9 and TRBJ2-5, with 7 bases identical to TRBD1. V lost 7 bases and J lost 0; bases outside the gene matches: 2. Germline-derived CDR1 and CDR2 are MNHGY and SVAAGI. This CDR3 contains 13 residues. CDR3 loop: CASIDRDQETQYF. CDR3 coding DNA: TGTGCCAGCATCGACAGGGACCAAGAGACCCAGTACTTC.

The rearrangement links TRBV10-3 to TRBJ1-2; D is unclear. CDR3 length equals 12 residues. Per germline, CDR1 ENHRY and CDR2 SYGVKD. Trimming shortened V by 3 bases and J by 7 bases, and 9 bases separated the two germline ends. The CDR3 loop reads CAISEMGSGYTF. The CDR3 DNA follows: TGTGCCATCAGTGAAATGGGCAGTGGCTACACCTTC.